The source of this T cell receptor (beta chain) is a study of Graves' ophthalmopathy and Graves' hyperthyroidism. Study-wide results and limits: Appearing in blood as well were most expanded thyroid clonotypes above 0.001 frequency.

Patients with other autoimmune diseases, uncontrolled infections, pregnancy or lactation were excluded. Each diagnosis was determined on the basis of clinical symptoms, serum thyroxine, TRAb, thyroid ultrasound and orbital computed tomography. RNA transcripts provided the template for amplifying TCR beta CDR3 regions. Following a first-round RT-PCR that used HTBI primers, a second-round multiplex PCR was carried out. TCRdb itself ran the multiplex PCR reads through MiXCR, one entry per CDR3 protein. The sample consists of approximately 330,000 distinct CDR3 sequences, about 17% of them appearing once. This clonotype was found many times. Its cognate antigen is unknown. Germline V gene sequence: CDR1 LNHDA, CDR2 SQIVND (reference sequence). The CDR3 runs to 13 residues. The germline V and J ends were trimmed by 9 bases and 2 bases, with 11 bases remaining between them.

Sequenced sample: peripheral blood. The clonotype originates from an adult man with Graves' ophthalmopathy. The V gene is TRBV19, the J gene TRBJ1-5; D unresolved. The chain's CDR3 is CASSIGGNQPQHF. As DNA, the CDR3 is TGTGCCAGCAGCATCGGAGGCAATCAGCCCCAGCATTTT.